This TCR beta chain originates from a study of identical twins. General study findings and limits: Beta clonotypes that were abundant in cord blood contained fewer insertions, a pattern absent from memory repertoires.

TCRdb used MiXCR to reprocess the 5' RACE reads, holding one entry per CDR3 protein. This sample has around 490,000 distinct CDR3 sequences; approximately 14% occur once, and the top ten carry around 0.98%. Concerning this clonotype itself: Its specificity is unknown.

Losses at the gene ends were 5 bases for V and 4 bases for J; bases not matched to a gene: 11. The germline gives CDR1 KGHSH, CDR2 LQKENI. This CDR3 comprises 17 residues. This same sample was also part of a study on yellow fever vaccine responses in identical twins.

The sequencing sample was made of CD4+ T cells sorted from blood. This receptor was obtained from a woman aged 18-29 years in good health. The chain couples TRBV18 to TRBJ2-7, with 13 bases aligning to TRBD2. As DNA, the CDR3 is TGTGCCAGCTCAGGCGGACTAGCGGGAGCGGGGAAATACGAGCAGTACTTC. Encoded protein: CASSGGLAGAGKYEQYF.